Shown below are 31 T cell receptor beta chains from a single sample sequenced in a study of cytomegalovirus exposure and HLA in healthy donors. The study ran its PCR with 60 Vbeta and 13 Jbeta primers. Sequencing used immunoSEQ multiplex PCR; TCRdb keeps in-frame clones, though not all of them. The sample lists 80,000 to 100,000 clones, 75% to 85% occurring once. Source material: PBMCs. These receptor sequences come from a man aged 18 to 30 in good health and CMV-seropositive.

The genes are TRBV7-2 and TRBJ2-1; TRBD2 matches at 7 bases. CDR1 is SGHTA and CDR2 is FQGNSA in the germline V gene. V gave up 5 bases and J gave up 15 bases; unmatched junction bases: 19. The CDR3 runs to 15 residues. CDR3 amino acids: CASSPRGQGAPGGFF. The CDR3 DNA follows: TGTGCCAGCAGCCCCCGTGGTCAAGGCGCCCCGGGGGGGTTCTTC.

The chain combines TRBV27 with TRBJ2-1, with 8 bases lining up with TRBD2. V lost 4 bases and J lost 2; bases outside the gene matches: 7. The CDR3 runs to 16 residues. The germline gives CDR1 MNHEY, CDR2 SMNVEV (reference sequence). The CDR3 reads CASSSERGRPYNEQFF. CDR3 nucleotides: TGTGCCAGCAGTTCGGAGCGGGGGAGACCCTACAATGAGCAGTTCTTC.

V and J are TRBV6-1 and TRBJ2-7; D call uncertain. Germline V gene data show CDR1 as MNHNS and CDR2 as SASEGT. The CDR3 is 13 residues long. V gave up 4 bases and J gave up 3 bases, with 10 bases separating them. The CDR3: CASSVRSNYEQYF. The CDR3 DNA is TGTGCCAGCAGTGTCAGGTCTAACTACGAGCAGTACTTC.

This clone has just one count. The chain employs TRBV7-6 and TRBJ1-2; D gene uncertain. The V end lost 1 base, the J end lost 8 bases, and 11 bases lay between the germline ends. Germline V gene lookup returns CDR1 SGHVS and CDR2 FNYEAQ. The CDR3 has 13 residues. This chain's CDR3 is CASSLESRSGYTF. In DNA, the CDR3 is TGTGCCAGCAGCTTAGAATCTAGGAGCGGCTACACCTTC.

CDR3 sequence reads: CASRSNAKTGLWVNSYNEQFF. As DNA, the CDR3 is TGTGCCAGTAGATCTAACGCTAAAACAGGTTTATGGGTCAACTCCTACAATGAGCAGTTCTTC. The V call is TRBV19, the J call TRBJ2-1, with D perhaps TRBD1 (5 bases). CDR3 length: 21 residues. V lost 6 bases and J lost 0, with 30 bases in between. Germline V gives CDR1 LNHDA, CDR2 SQIVND (reference sequence).

This clone appeared a few times. Other DNA sequences in the same sample also yield this CDR3. The rearrangement links TRBV18 to TRBJ2-5; D remains ambiguous. This CDR3 region has 13 residues. V lost 2 bases, J lost 2 bases, and 6 bases lay in between. Germline assignment: CDR1 KGHSH and CDR2 LQKENI. The CDR3 nucleotides read TGTGCCAGCTCACCAGGGCTGCAAGAGACCCAGTACTTC. Translating it yields CASSPGLQETQYF.

This clone was detected a few times. The J gene is TRBJ2-7, the V gene TRBV5-4; a possible D gene is TRBD1 (6 bases). This CDR3 is built from 13 residues. From germline, CDR1 is SGHNT and CDR2 YYREEE (reference sequence). Trimming removed 1 base from V and 6 bases from J, with 11 bases in between. This CDR3 is CASSLQGLSEQYF. In DNA form, the CDR3 reads TGTGCCAGCAGCTTGCAGGGGCTCAGCGAGCAGTACTTC.

The chain employs TRBV19 and TRBJ1-5; D remains ambiguous. Looked up from germline, CDR1 is LNHDA and CDR2 is SQIVND (reference sequence). The CDR3 is 16 residues long. V was pared by 7 bases and J by 3 bases, with 19 bases between. As DNA, the CDR3 is TGTGCCAGTATATCCCTGGGGAGACGCGACAATCAGCCCCAGCATTTT. The encoded protein is CASISLGRRDNQPQHF.

This clone appeared once. The rearrangement links TRBV14 to TRBJ2-5; 8 positions match TRBD2. Germline CDR1 reads SGHDN; CDR2 reads FVKESK. The V and J ends lost 0 bases and 4 bases, in that order; junction bases with no gene match: 7. The CDR3 length is 16 residues. As DNA, the CDR3 is TGTGCCAGCAGCCAAGATCGGGCTAGCGGGTCAGAGACCCAGTACTTC. It encodes CASSQDRASGSETQYF. The full variable domain, its missing parts supplied by reference TRBV14 and TRBJ2-5, is EAGVTQFPSHSVIEKGQTVTLRCDPISGHDNLYWYRRVMGKEIKFLLHFVKESKQDESGMPNNRFLAERTGGTYSTLKVQPAELEDSGVYFCASSQDRASGSETQYFGPGTRLLVL.

The chain recombines TRBV4-1 with TRBJ2-1; TRBD2 agrees at 10 bases. CDR3 size: 16 residues. CDR1 is MGHRA and CDR2 is YSYEKL in the germline V gene. The V gene end was trimmed by 1 base and the J gene end by 4 bases; junction bases not matched to a gene: 4. DNA for the CDR3: TGCGCCAGCAGCCAAGTAACAGCGGGGGGGTACAATGAGCAGTTCTTC. This sequence encodes CASSQVTAGGYNEQFF.

In its sample, this clone was seen a few times. V is TRBV19 and J is TRBJ2-1; D is possibly TRBD1 (6 bases). The CDR3 totals 14 residues. Germline CDR1 and CDR2: LNHDA and SQIVND (reference sequence). Trimming shortened V by 5 bases and J by 2 bases, and 10 bases separated the two germline ends. CDR3 sequence reads: CASSSGAAYNEQFF. CDR3 nucleotide sequence: TGTGCCAGTAGTTCAGGGGCGGCCTACAATGAGCAGTTCTTC. The full variable domain, rest sourced from reference TRBV19 and TRBJ2-1, is DGGITQSPKYLFRKEGQNVTLSCEQNLNHDAMYWYRQDPGQGLRLIYYSQIVNDFQKGDIAEGYSVSREKKESFPLTVTSAQKNPTAFYLCASSSGAAYNEQFFGPGTRLTVL.

This clone showed up just a few times. The V call is TRBV7-9, the J call TRBJ2-1, with TRBD2 matching 8 bases. The CDR3 has 17 amino acids. Germline assignment: CDR1 SEHNR and CDR2 FQNEAQ (reference sequence). Germline trimming cut 5 bases from V and 1 base from J; bases unmatched to any gene: 10. The CDR3, as DNA: TGTGCCAGCAGCACGAGCCCCGGGACTAGTTCCTACAATGAGCAGTTCTTC. Its protein is CASSTSPGTSSYNEQFF.

This clone occurred a few times. The rearrangement joins TRBV28 to TRBJ1-2; possibly TRBD1 for D (6 bases). Deletions cut 5 bases from V and 4 bases from J, with 14 bases between. This CDR3 has 14 amino acids. Germline V gene sequence: CDR1 MDHEN, CDR2 SYDVKM. The DNA of the CDR3 is TGTGCCAGCAGTCCAAACACAGGGACCTATGGCTACACCTTC. Encoded protein: CASSPNTGTYGYTF.

This clone was seen just once. The chain uses TRBV6-1 and TRBJ1-2, with D maybe TRBD1 (6 bases). Germline V lookup: CDR1 MNHNS, CDR2 SASEGT. Trimming took off 5 bases at V and 2 bases at J, with 12 bases between the two ends. This CDR3 region has 14 residues. The CDR3 nucleotides are TGTGCCAGCAGTACCGACAGGTCCAACTATGGCTACACCTTC. Its translation is CASSTDRSNYGYTF.

The chain combines TRBV5-6 with TRBJ1-2; no definite D call. Germline CDR1 reads SGHDT; CDR2 reads YYEEEE. CDR3 length: 12 residues. The V end was cut by 4 bases, the J end by 7 bases, with 11 bases between. CDR3 loop: CASSNRAGGYTF. The CDR3 DNA is TGTGCCAGCAGCAACCGAGCGGGTGGCTACACCTTC. The full variable domain, rest sourced from reference TRBV5-6 and TRBJ1-2, is DAGVTQSPTHLIKTRGQQVTLRCSPKSGHDTVSWYQQALGQGPQFIFQYYEEEERQRGNFPDRFSGHQFPNYSSELNVNALLLGDSALYLCASSNRAGGYTFGSGTRLTVV.

The chain carries TRBV4-1 and TRBJ1-5; the D gene is possibly TRBD1 (5 bases). Trimming cost V 4 bases and J 7 bases, with 11 bases left between them. The CDR3 consists of 13 residues. CDR1 and CDR2 (germline): MGHRA, YSYEKL. The CDR3, as DNA: TGCGCCAGCAGCCCTAGCGGGGACCAGCCCCAGCATTTT. It yields the protein CASSPSGDQPQHF.

The chain joins TRBV19 to TRBJ2-5, with no clear D. Germline lookup yields CDR1 LNHDA and CDR2 SQIVND (reference sequence). V was clipped by 5 bases and J by 5 bases, with 18 bases between them. CDR3 length: 15 residues. The CDR3 spells CASSEVRNYQETQYF. In nucleotides, the CDR3 is TGTGCCAGTAGTGAAGTTAGGAACTATCAGGAGACCCAGTACTTC.

The chain joins TRBV5-5 to TRBJ1-2; 10 positions agree with TRBD1. This CDR3 region has 15 residues. V gave up 4 bases and J gave up 1 base; unmatched junction bases: 4. CDR1 SGHKS and CDR2 YYEKEE come from the germline V gene (reference sequence). The CDR3 bases are TGTGCCAGCAGCACCGGACAGGGGGTTAACTATGGCTACACCTTC. This codes for CASSTGQGVNYGYTF.

The CDR3 loop is CSGGTGYGYTF. As DNA, the CDR3 is TGCAGCGGCGGGACAGGGTATGGCTACACCTTC. The V call is TRBV29-1, the J call TRBJ1-2, with 9 bases lining up with TRBD1. The germline gives CDR1 SQVTM, CDR2 ANQGSEA. Trimming cost V 7 bases and J 5 bases; bases outside gene matches: 2. CDR3 length: 11 residues.

This clone is medium-sized. The chain is built from TRBV6-5 and TRBJ2-1; 8 bases line up with TRBD1. V was clipped by 8 bases and J by 6 bases; unmatched bases: 6. Germline V gene lookup returns CDR1 MNHEY and CDR2 SVGAGI. The CDR3 length is 13 residues. Here the CDR3 reads CASGWTGRNEQFF. CDR3 sequence (DNA): TGTGCCAGCGGATGGACAGGGCGCAATGAGCAGTTCTTC.

The chain is built from TRBV25-1 and TRBJ2-1, with TRBD2 identical over 8 bases. V lost 2 bases to trimming and J lost 7 bases; unmatched junction nucleotides: 10. CDR1 and CDR2 (germline): MGHDK, SYGVNS. CDR3 size: 16 residues. The chain's CDR3 is CASSEPRGGGLNEQFF. CDR3 in DNA: TGTGCCAGCAGTGAACCTCGGGGGGGCGGGTTGAATGAGCAGTTCTTC.

The chain has TRBV5-6 and TRBJ1-2, with D unresolved. Germline V CDR1 and CDR2: SGHDT, YYEEEE. V was trimmed by 1 base and J by 7 bases, leaving 17 bases between them. The CDR3 is made up of 15 amino acids. CDR3 DNA sequence: TGTGCCAGCAGCTTGTTCCTCGAGGCCGCGGGTGGCTACACCTTC. This codes for CASSLFLEAAGGYTF.

V and J are TRBV6-4 and TRBJ2-7; TRBD1 matches 10 bases. CDR3 length equals 14 residues. In germline, CDR1 is MRHNA, CDR2 SNTAGT. V lost 10 bases, J lost 1 base, and 7 bases stayed unmatched. The CDR3 coding sequence is TGTGCCACTCAAGGACAGGGGGATTCCTACGAGCAGTACTTC. Encoded protein: CATQGQGDSYEQYF.

The chain combines TRBV28 with TRBJ1-2; the match to TRBD1 covers 7 bases. V dropped 5 bases and J dropped 5; count of bases not matched to a gene: 8. This CDR3 has 14 residues. Germline assignment: CDR1 MDHEN and CDR2 SYDVKM. The CDR3: CASSRQGRIYGYTF. As DNA, the CDR3 is TGTGCCAGCAGTCGACAGGGTAGGATATATGGCTACACCTTC.

This chain connects TRBV28 to TRBJ1-3; a weak D match, TRBD1 (5 bases). In germline, CDR1 is MDHEN, CDR2 SYDVKM. CDR3 size: 15 residues. V was shortened by 6 bases and J by 1 base, with 13 bases between the two germline ends. CDR3 region: CASSATTASGNTIYF. CDR3 DNA: TGTGCCAGCAGCGCTACGACAGCTTCTGGAAACACCATATATTTT.

The J gene is TRBJ1-1, the V gene TRBV27; TRBD1 matches at 7 bases. The V segment lost 5 bases and the J segment 5 bases; nucleotides outside the gene matches: 5. CDR1 is MNHEY, CDR2 SMNVEV, per germline (reference sequence). The CDR3 contains 13 residues. This chain's CDR3 is CASSLGQATEAFF. CDR3 sequence (DNA): TGTGCCAGCAGTCTAGGACAGGCTACTGAAGCTTTCTTT.

CDR3 sequence reads: CASSKDARDYEQYF. CDR3 bases: TGTGCCAGCAGCAAGGATGCCAGGGACTACGAGCAGTACTTC. The chain joins TRBV7-9 to TRBJ2-7; maybe TRBD1 (5 bases). CDR3 length equals 14 residues. Per the germline V gene, CDR1 is SEHNR and CDR2 is FQNEAQ (reference sequence). The V end lost 5 bases, the J end lost 3 bases, and 14 bases lay between the germline ends.

This clone turned up a few times. The J gene is TRBJ1-4, the V gene TRBV11-2, with a tentative D call TRBD1 (5 bases). CDR1 is SGHAT, CDR2 FQNNGV, per germline. CDR3 size: 16 residues. Between the trimmed V and J ends, which lost 5 bases and 2 bases, there was a span of 15 bases. In DNA, the CDR3 is TGTGCCAGCAGCCTCCAAGGGGTACCCACTAATGAAAAACTGTTTTTT. Protein product: CASSLQGVPTNEKLFF.

The DNA for the CDR3 is TGCAGCGTTGTTAGCGGATTGGAGACCCAGTACTTC. Amino acid sequence: CSVVSGLETQYF. The chain recombines TRBV29-1 with TRBJ2-5; possible D gene TRBD2, 6 bases. V lost 4 bases to trimming and J lost 5 bases, with 11 bases between them. The CDR3 is made up of 12 amino acids. Germline V lookup: CDR1 SQVTM, CDR2 ANQGSEA.

The chain couples TRBV27 to TRBJ1-2, with D perhaps matching TRBD1 (5 bases). The length of the CDR3 is 15 residues. The V end was cut by 5 bases, the J end by 8 bases, with 21 bases between. Germline V gene lookup returns CDR1 MNHEY and CDR2 SMNVEV (reference sequence). The CDR3 coding sequence is TGTGCCAGCAGTCCCCAACCCAGGGCCCTCTACGGCTACACCTTC. Amino acids: CASSPQPRALYGYTF.

CDR3 DNA: TGTGCCAGCAGCTTACTGGTGGAGAAAGAGAACACTGAAGCTTTCTTT. Residues: CASSLLVEKENTEAFF. J is TRBJ1-1 and V is TRBV7-9; D call uncertain. The CDR3 consists of 16 residues. Between the trimmed V and J ends, which lost 2 bases and 1 base, there was a span of 14 bases. Germline CDR1 is SEHNR and CDR2 is FQNEAQ (reference sequence).